This entry is about one T cell receptor (beta chain). Its antigen is not known. This sample was included in a study of radiation and T cells in renal cell carcinoma. General study points: Irradiated tumors had higher TCR clonality than control tumors. Dominant CDR3 motifs occupied more repertoire in irradiated than control tumors. Tumor samples were small regions of approximately 0.92 g.

Profiling relied on immunoSEQ multiplex PCR, and the TCRdb table lists in-frame clones only, not all of them. The profile shows under 30,000 clones, nearly 55% of them singletons. The V gene's germline CDR1 is GTSNPN and CDR2 SVGIG (reference sequence). There are 15 residues in the CDR3. V lost 2 bases, J lost 0 bases, and 8 bases lay in between. Treatment here: treatment-naive control, cytoreductive nephrectomy. Clear cell pathology was present in this patient's renal cell carcinoma. The gene calls are TRBV30 and TRBJ2-6, with a tentative D call TRBD2 (5 bases). The origin of this receptor is a human donor with renal cell carcinoma. This specimen was tumor tissue, taken from a patient whose treatment was nephrectomy without radiotherapy. CDR3 DNA: TGTGCCTGGAGTTCTGGGAGCTCTGGGGCCAACGTCCTGACTTTC. The encoded protein is CAWSSGSSGANVLTF.